Following are 29 T cell receptor beta chains from one sample sequenced in a study of blood T cell repertoires in COVID-19. The assay was immunoSEQ multiplex PCR, and TCRdb's table has in-frame clones only and misses some. In the table there are around 70,000 clones, around 90% of which are singletons. The sequenced sample was peripheral blood. The receptors here all came from a woman aged 80 or older with active or convalescent COVID-19.

The V call is TRBV5-1, the J call TRBJ2-7, with TRBD1 identical over 7 bases. Trimming at V came to 4 bases and at J to 0 bases, leaving 4 bases not matched to a gene. Germline V lookup: CDR1 SGHRS, CDR2 YFSETQ. The CDR3 runs 14 residues. CDR3 DNA sequence: TGCGCCAGCAGCGCCCGGACAGGCTCCTACGAGCAGTACTTC. As protein: CASSARTGSYEQYF.

In this sample, this clone turned up a few times. One junction end disagrees with the germline gene, perhaps due to a read error. The V and J genes are TRBV18 and TRBJ2-7; D may be TRBD1 (5 bases). This CDR3 comprises 12 residues. The germline gives CDR1 KGHSH, CDR2 LQKENI. The CDR3 DNA follows: TGTGCCAGCTCACCAGACAGCTACGGGCAGTACTTC. This codes for CASSPDSYGQYF.

V and J are TRBV28 and TRBJ2-7, with D maybe TRBD1 (5 bases). Germline values: CDR1 MDHEN, CDR2 SYDVKM. This CDR3 has 13 amino acids. Trimming removed 3 bases at V and 3 bases at J, with 9 bases between. CDR3 sequence reads: CASSLGQGYEQYF. CDR3 DNA sequence: TGTGCCAGCAGTTTGGGGCAGGGCTACGAGCAGTACTTC.

The V gene is TRBV6-5, the J gene TRBJ2-2; possible D gene TRBD1, 6 bases. The V gene's germline CDR1 is MNHEY and CDR2 SVGAGI. V lost 9 bases, J lost 2 bases, and 10 bases lay in between. The CDR3 loop spans 13 amino acids. The CDR3 DNA reads as TGTGCCAGTTGGACAGTTAACACCGGGGAGCTGTTTTTT. It is translated as CASWTVNTGELFF.

This clone has only a few counts. The rearrangement joins TRBV7-6 to TRBJ2-7; 9 positions match TRBD1. Germline loops: CDR1 SGHVS, CDR2 FNYEAQ. V shed 6 bases and J 6 bases; nucleotides not matched to a gene: 12. CDR3 size: 15 residues. The CDR3 spells CASRKLGQGTSEQYF. CDR3 coding DNA: TGTGCCAGCAGGAAGCTTGGACAGGGGACCTCCGAGCAGTACTTC.

This rearrangement joins TRBV27 to TRBJ1-1, with 8 bases that match TRBD1. The CDR3 has 13 residues. CDR1 and CDR2 from the germline V gene are MNHEY and SMNVEV (reference sequence). Trimming cost V 5 bases and J 4 bases; bases outside gene matches: 3. The chain's CDR3 is CASSDTGGTEAFF. Written as DNA, the CDR3 is TGTGCCAGCAGTGACACAGGGGGCACTGAAGCTTTCTTT.

The CDR3 coding sequence is TGCGCCAGCAGCTCCTTCAGGGGGAGCACAGATACGCAGTATTTT. Its translation: CASSSFRGSTDTQYF. The V and J genes are TRBV5-1 and TRBJ2-3; 7 bases line up with TRBD1. The V segment lost 3 bases and the J segment 0 bases; nucleotides outside the gene matches: 4. The CDR3 runs to 15 residues. From germline, CDR1 is SGHRS and CDR2 YFSETQ. Using reference TRBV5-1 and TRBJ2-3 for the parts outside the CDR3, the full variable domain is KAGVTQTPRYLIKTRGQQVTLSCSPISGHRSVSWYQQTPGQGLQFLFEYFSETQRNKGNFPGRFSGRQFSNSRSEMNVSTLELGDSALYLCASSSFRGSTDTQYFGPGTRLTVL.

CDR3 sequence reads: CASSLIRGTGELFF. CDR3 nucleotides: TGTGCCAGCAGCTTGATACGGGGCACCGGGGAGCTGTTTTTT. The chain is built from TRBV5-8 and TRBJ2-2; the D gene is possibly TRBD2 (5 bases). Germline loops: CDR1 SGHTS, CDR2 YDEGEE. Trimming removed 1 base from V and 4 bases from J, with 8 bases in between. The CDR3 is made up of 14 amino acids.

V gene TRBV6-2 or TRBV6-3 combines with J gene TRBJ2-3; TRBD1 matches at 8 bases. Germline CDR1 reads MNHEY; CDR2 reads SVGEGT. The CDR3 length is 16 residues. The V and J ends lost 2 bases and 0 bases, in that order; junction bases with no gene match: 4. The CDR3 DNA reads TGTGCCAGCAGTTACGAGGCAGGGGGCAGCACAGATACGCAGTATTTT. Protein product: CASSYEAGGSTDTQYF.

This rearrangement joins TRBV27 to TRBJ2-7, with D possibly matching TRBD1 (6 bases). CDR1 MNHEY and CDR2 SMNVEV come from the germline V gene (reference sequence). This CDR3 comprises 14 residues. The V gene lost 5 bases and the J gene lost 5 bases, with 16 bases spanning the gap. CDR3 nucleotide sequence: TGTGCCAGCAGTGACAGGTCTCCGGTCGACGAGCAGTACTTC. This encodes CASSDRSPVDEQYF.

The chain joins TRBV2 to TRBJ2-1; 9 positions match TRBD1. The CDR3 covers 17 residues. The trim removed 4 bases at V and 4 bases at J, leaving 11 bases unmatched. The germline CDR1 and CDR2 sequences are SNHLY and FYNNEI. The CDR3 DNA sequence: TGTGCCAGCAGTGGGGGCCGAGGGGGGACAGGGTACAATGAGCAGTTCTTC. This gives the protein CASSGGRGGTGYNEQFF.

V and J are TRBV4-1 and TRBJ1-4; D gene uncertain. Per the germline V gene, CDR1 is MGHRA and CDR2 is YSYEKL. This CDR3 spans 12 amino acids. The germline V and J ends were trimmed by 1 base and 6 bases, with 3 bases remaining between them. DNA of the CDR3: TGCGCCAGCAGCCAAGCTTATGAAAAACTGTTTTTT. Translation: CASSQAYEKLFF.

The rearrangement joins TRBV5-8 to TRBJ1-1, with no clear D. Trimming shortened V by 0 bases and J by 11 bases, and 14 bases separated the two germline ends. Germline V gives CDR1 SGHTS, CDR2 YDEGEE. The length of the CDR3 is 13 residues. The CDR3 nucleotides are TGTGCCAGCAGCTTGGGGGGAGTCAGTCGGGCTTTCTTT. It codes for CASSLGGVSRAFF.

The chain employs TRBV18 and TRBJ1-2; possibly TRBD1 for D (5 bases). The germline V and J ends were trimmed by 2 bases and 4 bases, with 14 bases remaining between them. This CDR3 has 15 residues. Germline CDR1 KGHSH, CDR2 LQKENI. The CDR3, as DNA: TGTGCCAGCTCACCAGGAAACGGGGGAGGCTATGGCTACACCTTC. It is translated as CASSPGNGGGYGYTF.

This chain uses TRBV9 with TRBJ2-5, with 11 bases aligning to TRBD2. Germline V lookup: CDR1 SGDLS, CDR2 YYNGEE. The CDR3 contains 18 residues. J lost 8 bases, V lost 0 bases, and 15 bases had no gene match. CDR3: CASSVDSGGASTPVTQYF. In nucleotides, the CDR3 is TGTGCCAGCAGCGTAGATAGCGGGGGGGCCTCGACCCCAGTCACCCAGTACTTC.

This rearrangement joins TRBV7-2 to TRBJ2-7, with 10 bases aligning to TRBD1. Germline loops: CDR1 SGHTA, CDR2 FQGNSA. The length of the CDR3 is 13 residues. Trimming took 9 bases from V and 4 from J; bases not matched to a gene: 6. The CDR3 reads CASRGQGKYEQYF. The DNA for the CDR3 is TGTGCCAGTAGGGGACAGGGGAAATACGAGCAGTACTTC.

This clone has more than one count but fewer than ten. This chain joins TRBV2 and TRBJ1-1, with 9 bases aligning to TRBD1. The V gene's germline CDR1 is SNHLY and CDR2 FYNNEI. V shed 4 bases, J shed 6 bases, and the junction held 0 bases outside the gene matches. CDR3 length: 12 residues. The chain's CDR3 is CASSGQGAEAFF. The CDR3 nucleotides are TGTGCCAGCAGTGGACAGGGGGCTGAAGCTTTCTTT.

The chain recombines TRBV18 with TRBJ1-2; D unclear. Per the germline V gene, CDR1 is KGHSH and CDR2 is LQKENI. V lost 2 bases and J 4 bases, leaving 20 bases between the germline ends. CDR3 length: 17 amino acids. The CDR3 DNA reads TGTGCCAGCTCACCAGCGGGCAGCGCTCGCTTTGTCTATGGCTACACCTTC. Its protein product is CASSPAGSARFVYGYTF.

This clone has just a few counts. Distinct nucleotide sequences in the sample also encode this CDR3. The chain recombines TRBV4-3 with TRBJ2-5, with TRBD1 identical over 9 bases. The germline CDR1 and CDR2 sequences are LGHNA and YSLEER. This CDR3 region has 15 residues. With V trimmed by 3 bases and J by 0 bases, 2 bases remained unmatched. This CDR3 is CASSQGQGYQETQYF. The CDR3 region has the DNA TGCGCCAGCAGCCAGGGACAGGGATACCAAGAGACCCAGTACTTC.

V is TRBV10-3 and J is TRBJ2-3; TRBD1 matches 10 bases. V lost 5 bases to trimming and J lost 6 bases; unmatched junction nucleotides: 11. The V gene's germline CDR1 is ENHRY and CDR2 SYGVKD. This CDR3 region has 16 residues. The CDR3: CAISPSTGGISDTQYF. The CDR3 DNA is TGTGCCATCAGTCCCTCGACAGGGGGCATTTCGGATACGCAGTATTTT.

V is TRBV6-5 and J is TRBJ1-6, with D perhaps matching TRBD1 (6 bases). Looked up from germline, CDR1 is MNHEY and CDR2 is SVGAGI. The CDR3 loop spans 14 amino acids. CDR3 DNA: TGTGCGGAGGGGGGGCCGGCCTATAATTCACCCCTCCACTTT. It is translated as CAEGGPAYNSPLHF.

The V gene is TRBV6-5, the J gene TRBJ1-6; a possible D gene is TRBD1 (5 bases). This CDR3 region has 14 residues. The germline CDR1 and CDR2 sequences are MNHEY and SVGAGI. Trimming removed 3 bases at V and 5 bases at J, with 8 bases between. The chain's CDR3 is CASSYRQNNSPLHF. DNA for the CDR3: TGTGCCAGCAGTTATCGACAGAATAATTCACCCCTCCACTTT.

The chain links TRBV12-3 or TRBV12-4 to TRBJ1-1; D call uncertain. The CDR3 length is 13 residues. V shed 7 bases and J shed 5 bases, with 14 bases lying between them. For the CDR3, the DNA is TGTGCCAGCACCTTCCTCGGGGTAACTGAAGCTTTCTTT. Amino acids: CASTFLGVTEAFF.

This clone has a single count. The chain carries TRBV2 and TRBJ2-5; TRBD2 aligns across 9 bases. With V trimmed by 7 bases and J by 3 bases, 9 bases remained unmatched. This CDR3 is 15 amino acids long. In germline, CDR1 is SNHLY, CDR2 FYNNEI. CDR3 residues: CASTEGSGSEETQYF. DNA for the CDR3: TGTGCCAGCACCGAAGGTAGCGGGAGCGAAGAGACCCAGTACTTC.

This clone appeared a single time. The J gene is TRBJ1-5, the V gene TRBV4-3; D is ambiguous. The CDR3 totals 16 residues. Per germline, CDR1 LGHNA and CDR2 YSLEER. Trimming removed 0 bases from V and 6 bases from J, with 15 bases in between. The CDR3 coding sequence is TGCGCCAGCAGCCAAGATATTAGCGCCGGGTCTCAGCCCCAGCATTTT. It yields the protein CASSQDISAGSQPQHF.

The chain has TRBV9 and TRBJ2-7; TRBD2 might be the D (6 bases). V lost 0 bases, J lost 3 bases, and 13 bases lay in between. The length of the CDR3 is 15 residues. Per the germline V gene, CDR1 is SGDLS and CDR2 is YYNGEE. The CDR3 loop is CASSVGGSGNYEQYF. The CDR3 region has the DNA TGTGCCAGCAGCGTAGGGGGTAGCGGCAACTACGAGCAGTACTTC.

The chain recombines TRBV5-1 with TRBJ2-3; 8 nucleotides line up with TRBD2. V shed 3 bases, J shed 3 bases, and the junction held 6 bases outside the gene matches. Germline V gives CDR1 SGHRS, CDR2 YFSETQ. The CDR3 totals 15 residues. Written as DNA, the CDR3 is TGCGCCAGCAGCTGGTTAGCGGGGATTACAGATACGCAGTATTTT. This translates into CASSWLAGITDTQYF.

V gene TRBV2 combines with J gene TRBJ2-7; 12 bases map to TRBD2. Germline CDR1 reads SNHLY; CDR2 reads FYNNEI. Unmatched junction bases numbered 8, after V lost 3 bases and J lost 5 bases. CDR3 length equals 16 residues. The CDR3 is CASSDRRLAGVHEQYF. CDR3 nucleotides: TGTGCCAGCAGTGACCGTCGACTAGCGGGAGTGCACGAGCAGTACTTC.

This clone was picked up one time. This chain links TRBV15 with TRBJ1-1; no firm D call. The ends were cut back, 2 bases at V and 3 bases at J, with 7 bases in the middle. CDR3 length: 13 residues. In germline, CDR1 is LNHNV, CDR2 YYDKDF (reference sequence). The CDR3 DNA reads TGTGCCACCAGCAGACACCGGGACACTGAAGCTTTCTTT. Protein sequence: CATSRHRDTEAFF.